The present T cell receptor (beta chain) was sequenced within a study of blood T cell repertoires in COVID-19. TCRdb keeps only in-frame clones here, not all; method: immunoSEQ multiplex PCR. The sample carries 99,000 or so clones, over 80% recorded once. Germline CDR1 reads SGHVS; CDR2 reads FQNEAQ. Losses at the gene ends were 5 bases for V and 3 bases for J; bases not matched to a gene: 3. This CDR3 has 15 residues. What was sequenced was peripheral blood. The chain has TRBV7-8 and TRBJ2-1; 11 nucleotides agree with TRBD2. The clonotype was recovered from a man between 65 and 80 years old with active or convalescent COVID-19. The CDR3 region has the DNA TGTGCCAGCAGCAAACTAGCGGGAGACTACAATGAGCAGTTCTTC. It translates to CASSKLAGDYNEQFF.